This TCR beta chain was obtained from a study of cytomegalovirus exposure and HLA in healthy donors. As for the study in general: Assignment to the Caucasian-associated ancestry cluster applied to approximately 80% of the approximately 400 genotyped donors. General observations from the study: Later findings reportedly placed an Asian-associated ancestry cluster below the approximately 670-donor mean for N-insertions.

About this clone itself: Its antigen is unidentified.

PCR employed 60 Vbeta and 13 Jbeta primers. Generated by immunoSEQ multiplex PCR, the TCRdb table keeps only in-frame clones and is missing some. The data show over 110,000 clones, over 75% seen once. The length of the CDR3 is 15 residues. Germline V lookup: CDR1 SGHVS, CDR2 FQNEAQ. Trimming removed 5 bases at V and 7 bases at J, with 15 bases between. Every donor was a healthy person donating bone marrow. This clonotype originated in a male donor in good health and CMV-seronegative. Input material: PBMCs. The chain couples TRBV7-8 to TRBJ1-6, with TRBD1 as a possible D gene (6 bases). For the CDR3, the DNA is TGTGCCAGCAGCGCACGACTGACAGGAAATTCACCCCTCCACTTT. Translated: CASSARLTGNSPLHF.